This TCR beta chain was documented in a study of CD8 T cells in ankylosing spondylitis. Overall study findings and caveats: What appeared characteristic of ankylosing spondylitis blood was a TCR beta motif of about eight highly homologous variants.

TCR beta libraries were made by quantitative 5'-RACE with molecular barcodes. TCRdb independently ran MiXCR on the 5' RACE reads; one entry per CDR3 protein. The sample yields 180,000 or so distinct CDR3 sequences, roughly 12% seen once. V shed 3 bases and J 7 bases; nucleotides not matched to a gene: 12. This CDR3 region has 15 residues. For this clonotype: The antigen is unknown. A much larger clone differs by one base, so this may be a read error.

The chain links TRBV12-3 or TRBV12-4 to TRBJ2-7; 7 nucleotides line up with TRBD2. This TCR was recovered from a male donor with ankylosing spondylitis or in good health (not recorded which). Sample: blood, either unsorted or a sorted T cell fraction (not recorded which). The CDR3 protein is CASSLSGMATSEQYF. Here the CDR3 DNA reads TGTGCCAGCAGTTTGAGCGGGATGGCCACTTCTGAGCAGTACTTC.